A selection of T cell receptor beta chains follows, all from one sample in a study of CXCR3-negative and CXCR3-positive naive CD8 T cells. TCRdb reprocessed the 5' RACE reads, keeping one entry per CDR3 protein, no DNA. This sample's table reports around 61,000 distinct CDR3 sequences. What was sequenced was naive CXCR3+ CD8+ T cells from blood. These receptors came from a human donor in good health. Some clones in this sample may be carry-over from other donors' samples. The CDR3 runs from the conserved cysteine through the conserved F or W.

j_call,v_call,cdr3_aa
TRBJ2-7,TRBV19,CASSPGQDYEQYF
TRBJ2-1,TRBV6-6,CASSYGLAGPNEQFF
TRBJ1-1,TRBV5-1,CASSSGQGSTEAFF
TRBJ1-4,TRBV7-7,CASSLNPRTELFF
TRBJ2-1,TRBV27,CASRLSNEQFF
TRBJ2-5,TRBV10-2,CASSESAPGAQYF
TRBJ2-1,TRBV27,CASSLSGGTVAYNEQFF
TRBJ2-7,TRBV4-2,CASSQGLAGGPEEQYF
TRBJ2-4,TRBV4-1,CASSQEEEGAKNIQYF
TRBJ1-2,TRBV29-1,CSVEYRGGYGYTF
TRBJ1-4,TRBV29-1,CSVGESEAGGWTNEKLFF
TRBJ2-1,TRBV7-9,CASIAQPGLAGPRSYNEQFF
TRBJ2-7,TRBV7-9,CASSFDLPPGAYEQYF
TRBJ2-7,TRBV6-6,CASRHTGQTYEQYF
TRBJ2-1,TRBV10-1,CASSESPLGGSSYNEQFF
TRBJ2-5,TRBV6-2/TRBV6-3,CASSLAGGPIQETQYF